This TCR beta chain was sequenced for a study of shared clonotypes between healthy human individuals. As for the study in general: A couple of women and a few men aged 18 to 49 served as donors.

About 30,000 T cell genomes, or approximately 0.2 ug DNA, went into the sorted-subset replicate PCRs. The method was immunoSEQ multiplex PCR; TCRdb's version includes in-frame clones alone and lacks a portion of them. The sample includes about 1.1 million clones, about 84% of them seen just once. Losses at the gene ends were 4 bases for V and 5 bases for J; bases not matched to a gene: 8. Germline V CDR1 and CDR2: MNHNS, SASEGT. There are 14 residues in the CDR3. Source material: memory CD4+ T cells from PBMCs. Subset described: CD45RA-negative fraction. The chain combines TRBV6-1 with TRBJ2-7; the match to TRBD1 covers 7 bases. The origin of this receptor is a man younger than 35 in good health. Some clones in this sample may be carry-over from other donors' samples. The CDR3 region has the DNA TGTGCCAGCAGTGCGACAGGGAGCCGCGACGAGCAGTACTTC. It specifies CASSATGSRDEQYF.